A selection of T cell receptor beta chains follows, all from one sample in a study of metastatic and nonmetastatic thyroid tumors. TCRdb re-called the PCR reads via MiXCR. This sample carries tens of thousands of clones, about 25% of them seen once, and the ten largest clones take 8% to 10%. The material sequenced was blood. These receptors came from a female donor with papillary thyroid cancer or a benign thyroid nodule (not recorded which). Some clones in this sample may be carry-over from other donors' samples. The CDR3 runs from the conserved cysteine through the conserved F or W. The D gene is left open where the match is weak. Not all rows give a size; the values are once, few, many and, for expanded clones, a class.

TRBV12-3/TRBV12-4,TRBJ1-1,many,NA,CASSFTRGPWNTEAFF,TGTGCCAGCAGTTTTACCAGGGGCCCGTGGAACACTGAAGCTTTCTTT
TRBV5-6,TRBJ1-3,NA,NA,CASSLTAGTGNTIYF,TGTGCCAGCAGCTTGACGGCCGGGACTGGAAACACCATATATTTT
TRBV6-1,TRBJ1-6,few,TRBD1,CASSVTGTGGSSPLHF,TGTGCCAGCAGTGTAACCGGGACAGGGGGTAGTTCACCCCTCCACTTT
TRBV27,TRBJ2-3,few,TRBD1,CASGTGGLAGTDTQYF,TGTGCCAGTGGGACAGGGGGTCTAGCGGGAACAGATACGCAGTATTTT
TRBV6-4,TRBJ2-2,NA,NA,CASSDSDTGELFF,TGTGCCAGCAGTGACTCAGACACCGGGGAGCTGTTTTTT
TRBV30,TRBJ2-3,NA,NA,CAWSMGDTQYF,TGTGCCTGGAGTATGGGAGATACGCAGTATTTT
TRBV2,TRBJ2-3,many,TRBD2,CASSSAGLADSTDTQYF,TGTGCCAGCAGTTCCGCCGGACTAGCGGATAGCACAGATACGCAGTATTTT
TRBV24-1,TRBJ2-3,NA,TRBD2,CATRPIGLAGEIGTDTQYF,TGTGCCACCAGACCGATAGGACTAGCGGGAGAAATTGGCACAGATACGCAGTATTTT
TRBV6-2/TRBV6-3,TRBJ2-1,many,TRBD2,CASSRGRGGRYNEQFF,TGTGCCAGCAGCCGCGGGCGGGGGGGCCGGTACAATGAGCAGTTCTTC
TRBV27,TRBJ1-6,few,NA,CASSYPTGSPLHF,TGTGCCAGCAGTTACCCTACTGGGTCACCCCTCCACTTT
TRBV11-2,TRBJ1-2,NA,NA,CASSPPLGRESYGYTF,TGTGCCAGCAGCCCCCCGCTCGGCAGGGAGAGCTATGGCTACACCTTC
TRBV2,TRBJ2-7,few,NA,CASSLNYEQYF,TGTGCCAGCAGTTTAAACTACGAGCAGTACTTT
TRBV6-1,TRBJ1-4,medium-sized,NA,CASTWTTEKLFF,TGTGCCAGCACTTGGACCACCGAAAAACTGTTTTTT
TRBV6-1,TRBJ1-5,medium-sized,NA,CASVVGSNQPQHF,TGTGCCAGCGTCGTTGGGAGCAATCAGCCCCAGCATTTT
TRBV7-2,TRBJ2-1,many,TRBD2,CASSRAGLGYNEQFF,TGTGCCAGCAGCCGGGCGGGACTAGGTTACAATGAGCAGTTCTTC
TRBV6-5,TRBJ1-4,NA,NA,CASSYSGAGEKLFF,TGTGCCAGCAGTTACTCGGGTGCTGGGGAAAAACTGTTTTTT
TRBV28,TRBJ2-7,many,NA,CASRKTNSYEQYF,TGTGCCAGCAGGAAGACCAACTCCTACGAGCAGTACTTC
TRBV28,TRBJ1-2,many,NA,CASSDSIRGYTF,TGTGCCAGCAGTGACAGCATCCGTGGCTACACCTTC
TRBV5-1,TRBJ2-3,NA,TRBD2,CASSPLSGTTTDTQYF,TGCGCCAGCAGCCCTTTATCCGGGACTACCACAGATACGCAGTATTTT
TRBV7-2,TRBJ1-2,many,NA,CASSLWQTLNGYTF,TGTGCCAGCAGCTTATGGCAGACCCTGAATGGCTACACCTTC
TRBV12-5,TRBJ1-1,few,NA,CASCFGGSEAFF,TGTGCTAGTTGTTTCGGGGGGTCGGAAGCTTTCTTT
TRBV7-2,TRBJ2-7,NA,NA,CASSPRRGSSYEQYF,TGTGCCAGCAGCCCCCGTCGGGGGTCCTCCTACGAGCAGTACTTC
TRBV6-2/TRBV6-3,TRBJ2-7,medium-sized,TRBD1,CASSPGQGRTYEQYF,TGTGCCAGCAGTCCGGGACAGGGGCGCACCTACGAGCAGTACTTC
TRBV10-3,TRBJ1-1,many,NA,CASTTGRNTEAFF,TGTGCCTCGACCACAGGGAGGAACACTGAAGCTTTCTTT
TRBV6-1,TRBJ1-1,NA,NA,CASSVRSTEAFF,TGTGCCAGCAGTGTCCGTAGTACTGAGGCTTTCTTT
TRBV25-1,TRBJ2-4,many,TRBD2,CASSELGPGGAKNIQYF,TGTGCCAGCAGTGAATTGGGCCCGGGAGGAGCCAAAAACATTCAGTACTTC
TRBV28,TRBJ2-7,few,NA,CATGLAHEQYF,TGTGCCACCGGACTGGCCCACGAGCAGTACTTC
TRBV20-1,TRBJ2-5,NA,NA,CSAPPLTGETQYF,TGCAGTGCTCCCCCTCTAACGGGGGAGACCCAGTACTTC
TRBV19,TRBJ1-6,NA,NA,CASSDSGTLRF,TGTGCCAGTAGTGATTCCGGGACGTTGCGCTTT
TRBV19,TRBJ1-2,NA,NA,CASSIRDKPFYGYTF,TGTGCCAGTAGTATCCGTGACAAACCCTTCTATGGCTACACCTTC
TRBV20-1,TRBJ1-2,few,NA,CSADQGPPYLNYGYTF,TGCAGTGCCGACCAGGGCCCTCCCTATTTAAACTATGGCTACACCTTC
TRBV3-1,TRBJ1-3,many,NA,CASSLRTEGNTIYF,TGTGCCAGCAGCCTGAGGACAGAAGGAAACACCATATATTTT
TRBV20-1,TRBJ2-1,NA,NA,CSATALGDEQFF,TGCAGTGCTACAGCCTTGGGCGATGAGCAGTTCTTC
TRBV11-2,TRBJ1-2,many,NA,CASSPIGVDYGYTF,TGTGCCAGCAGCCCGATAGGGGTGGACTATGGCTACACCTTC
TRBV28,TRBJ1-2,few,NA,CASSYPGGNGYTF,TGTGCCAGCAGTTACCCGGGAGGGAATGGCTACACCTTC
TRBV6-1,TRBJ1-2,few,NA,CASRDRRGGYTF,TGTGCCAGCAGAGATCGGCGGGGTGGCTACACCTTC
TRBV4-2,TRBJ2-7,NA,NA,CASSSRDRSRGRSDEQYF,TGTGCCAGCAGCAGTCGGGACCGATCAAGGGGGAGGAGCGACGAGCAGTACTTC
TRBV6-1,TRBJ1-4,NA,TRBD1,CASSGDSSNEKLFF,TGTGCCAGCAGTGGGGACAGCTCTAATGAAAAACTGTTTTTT
TRBV27,TRBJ1-2,medium-sized,NA,CASRTTGGGYTF,TGTGCCAGCAGGACCACAGGAGGAGGCTACACCTTC
TRBV6-2/TRBV6-3,TRBJ2-1,many,NA,CASTDGYNEQFF,TGTGCCAGCACGGACGGGTACAATGAGCAGTTCTTC
TRBV7-9,TRBJ1-2,medium-sized,NA,CASSDHGLGYTF,TGTGCCAGCAGCGACCATGGGCTGGGCTACACCTTC
TRBV5-1,TRBJ1-5,NA,TRBD1,CASSLEGQGTQPQHF,TGCGCCAGCAGCTTGGAGGGACAGGGTACTCAGCCCCAGCATTTT
TRBV3-1,TRBJ2-7,NA,TRBD2,CASSQGGPGGSLAGEQYF,TGTGCCAGCAGCCAAGGAGGTCCTGGGGGCTCACTAGCGGGCGAGCAGTACTTC
TRBV6-1,TRBJ1-5,few,NA,CVSINSGLNSDQPQHF,TGTGTCAGCATAAACTCCGGGCTAAACTCAGATCAGCCCCAGCATTTT
TRBV24-1,TRBJ1-2,few,NA,CATRGWDKVMCYTF,TGCGCCACCAGAGGGTGGGACAAGGTTATGTGCTACACCTTC
TRBV3-1,TRBJ2-3,NA,TRBD2,CASSQESSGRAGDTQYF,TGTGCCAGCAGCCAAGAATCGAGCGGGAGGGCGGGAGATACGCAGTATTTT
TRBV5-1,TRBJ2-5,many,NA,CASSQNPGNQETQYF,TGCGCCAGCAGCCAGAACCCAGGCAACCAAGAGACCCAGTACTTC
TRBV3-1,TRBJ2-5,many,NA,CASSRRRVETQYF,TGTGCCAGCAGCCGGAGACGGGTAGAGACCCAGTACTTC
TRBV20-1,TRBJ2-5,many,NA,CSARGVKAKYF,TGCAGTGCTAGAGGGGTTAAGGCCAAGTACTTC